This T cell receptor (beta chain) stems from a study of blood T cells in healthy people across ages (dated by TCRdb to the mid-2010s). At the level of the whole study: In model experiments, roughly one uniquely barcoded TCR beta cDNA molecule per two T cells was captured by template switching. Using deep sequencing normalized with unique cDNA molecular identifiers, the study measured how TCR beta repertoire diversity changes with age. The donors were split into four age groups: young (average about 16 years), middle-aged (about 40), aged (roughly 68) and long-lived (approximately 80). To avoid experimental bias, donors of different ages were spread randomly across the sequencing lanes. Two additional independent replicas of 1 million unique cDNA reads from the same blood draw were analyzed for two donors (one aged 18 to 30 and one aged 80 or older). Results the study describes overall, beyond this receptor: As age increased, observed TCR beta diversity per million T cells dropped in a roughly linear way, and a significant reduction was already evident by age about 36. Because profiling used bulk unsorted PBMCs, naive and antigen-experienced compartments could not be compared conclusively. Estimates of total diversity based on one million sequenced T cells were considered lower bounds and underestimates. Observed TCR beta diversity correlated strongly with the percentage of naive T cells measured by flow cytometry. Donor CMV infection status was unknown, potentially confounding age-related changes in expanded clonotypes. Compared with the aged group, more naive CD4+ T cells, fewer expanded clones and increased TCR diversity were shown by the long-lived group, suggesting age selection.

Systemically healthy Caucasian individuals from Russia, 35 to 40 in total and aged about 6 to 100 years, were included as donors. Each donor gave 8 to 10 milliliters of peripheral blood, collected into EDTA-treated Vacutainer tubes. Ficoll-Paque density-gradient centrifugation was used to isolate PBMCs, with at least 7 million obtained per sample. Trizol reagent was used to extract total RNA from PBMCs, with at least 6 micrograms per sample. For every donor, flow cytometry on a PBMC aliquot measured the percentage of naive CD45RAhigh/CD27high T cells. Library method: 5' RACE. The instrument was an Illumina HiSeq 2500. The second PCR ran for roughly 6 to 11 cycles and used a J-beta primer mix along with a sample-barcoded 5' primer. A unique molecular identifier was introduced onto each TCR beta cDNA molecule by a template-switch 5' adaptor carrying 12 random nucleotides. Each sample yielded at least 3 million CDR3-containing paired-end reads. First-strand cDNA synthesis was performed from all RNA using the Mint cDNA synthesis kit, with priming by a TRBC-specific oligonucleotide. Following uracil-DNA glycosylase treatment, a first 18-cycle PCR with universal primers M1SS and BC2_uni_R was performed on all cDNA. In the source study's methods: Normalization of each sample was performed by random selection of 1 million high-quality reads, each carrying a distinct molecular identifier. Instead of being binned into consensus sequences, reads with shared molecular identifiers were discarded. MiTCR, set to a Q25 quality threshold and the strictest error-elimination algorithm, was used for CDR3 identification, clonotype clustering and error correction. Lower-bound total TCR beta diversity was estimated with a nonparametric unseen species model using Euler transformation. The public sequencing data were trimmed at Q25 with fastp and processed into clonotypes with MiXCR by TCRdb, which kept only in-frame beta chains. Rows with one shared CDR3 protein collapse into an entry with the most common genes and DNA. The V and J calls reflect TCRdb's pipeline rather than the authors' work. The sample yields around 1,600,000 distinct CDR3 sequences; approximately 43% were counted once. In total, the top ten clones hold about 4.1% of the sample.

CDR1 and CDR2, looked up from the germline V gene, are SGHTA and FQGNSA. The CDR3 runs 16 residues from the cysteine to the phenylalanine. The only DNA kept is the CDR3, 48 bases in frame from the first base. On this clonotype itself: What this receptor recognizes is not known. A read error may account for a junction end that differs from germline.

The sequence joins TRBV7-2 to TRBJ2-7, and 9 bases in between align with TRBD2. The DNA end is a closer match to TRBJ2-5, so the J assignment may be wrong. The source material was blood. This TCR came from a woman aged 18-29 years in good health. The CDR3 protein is CANSLVPAGGRETQYF. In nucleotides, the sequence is TGTGCCAACAGCTTAGTTCCAGCGGGAGGAAGAGAGACCCAGTACTTC.